The 12 T cell receptor beta chains below come from one sample, sequenced in a study of B cell selection in AIRE deficiency. Here immunoSEQ multiplex PCR was the method, and the copy in TCRdb shows in-frame clones only, minus some. There are approximately 19,000 clones in the sample; 95% to 98% occur only once, and approximately 0.31% lies in the top ten. Conventional CD4 T cells were sorted as CD4+CD127+ cells. What was sequenced was conventional CD4+ T cells sorted from PBMCs. The receptors were gathered from a human donor with AIRE deficiency.

V is TRBV2 and J is TRBJ2-7, with 9 bases lining up with TRBD2. V lost 7 bases, J lost 6 bases, and 10 bases stayed unmatched. The length of the CDR3 is 14 residues. CDR1 SNHLY and CDR2 FYNNEI come from the germline V gene. The CDR3 sequence is CASIWAGGPVEQYF. The CDR3 coding sequence is TGTGCCAGCATTTGGGCGGGAGGGCCAGTCGAGCAGTACTTC.

CDR3 coding DNA: TGTGCCAGAAGCTTGGCTGCGCTACAAGAGACCCAGTACTTC. Protein: CARSLAALQETQYF. The V and J genes are TRBV5-3 and TRBJ2-5, with D hard to call. TRBV5-3 is labeled an ORF, and its function is uncertain. V lost 0 bases and J lost 2, with 8 bases in between. There are 14 residues in the CDR3.

V is TRBV6-4 and J is TRBJ2-3; TRBD2 matches at 8 bases. Germline V gives CDR1 MRHNA, CDR2 SNTAGT. V was clipped by 5 bases and J by 4 bases; unmatched bases: 11. The CDR3 has 16 amino acids. The CDR3 DNA is TGTGCCAGCAGTCCCTCCTACCGGGGGGGCCCAGATACGCAGTATTTT. Protein sequence: CASSPSYRGGPDTQYF.

This clone was counted once. CDR3 sequence: CASSQTGQGNSPLHF. The CDR3 DNA follows: TGCGCCAGCAGCCAAACTGGACAGGGGAATTCACCCCTCCACTTT. V is TRBV4-1 and J is TRBJ1-6; the match to TRBD1 covers 9 bases. Germline V lookup: CDR1 MGHRA, CDR2 YSYEKL. This CDR3 is 15 amino acids long. V trimming: 2 bases; J trimming: 7 bases; junction bases outside the gene matches: 3.

The chain carries TRBV30 and TRBJ1-6; possibly TRBD1 for D (6 bases). V was cut by 1 base and J by 5 bases, with 12 bases left in between. This CDR3 region has 15 residues. Germline loops: CDR1 GTSNPN, CDR2 SVGIG (reference sequence). The CDR3 protein is CAWSALAGDNSPLHF. CDR3 sequence (DNA): TGTGCCTGGAGTGCGTTGGCAGGGGATAATTCACCCCTCCACTTT.

The chain couples TRBV2 to TRBJ2-7; possibly TRBD2 for D (5 bases). Trimming removed 7 bases at V and 2 bases at J, with 9 bases between. The CDR3 extends over 12 amino acids. CDR1 and CDR2 (germline): SNHLY, FYNNEI. The CDR3 region is CASNEGTYEQYF. Here the CDR3 DNA reads TGTGCCAGCAACGAGGGAACCTACGAGCAGTACTTC.

CDR3 amino acids: CASTRTAYEQFF. The CDR3 region has the DNA TGTGCCAGCACCCGGACAGCATACGAGCAGTTCTTC. This chain connects TRBV28 to TRBJ2-1; tentatively, D is TRBD1 (6 bases). Trimming left V 7 bases short and J 10 bases short, with 14 bases between. This CDR3 has 12 amino acids. Germline V lookup: CDR1 MDHEN, CDR2 SYDVKM.

This rearrangement joins TRBV21-1 to TRBJ2-6; TRBD1, the table's D call, was not compared with the DNA. TRBV21-1 is labeled a pseudogene. The CDR3 covers 14 residues. The chain's CDR3 is CASSIQRQGVVLTF. The CDR3 DNA is TGTGCCAGCAGCATACAACGTCAGGGTGTCGTCCTGACTTTC.

The rearrangement joins TRBV2 to TRBJ2-2, with 9 bases that match TRBD2. Germline lookup yields CDR1 SNHLY and CDR2 FYNNEI. There are 16 residues in the CDR3. V was clipped by 6 bases and J by 4 bases; unmatched bases: 9. Here the CDR3 DNA reads TGTGCCAGCAGGGTTCTGACTAGCGGTTCCACCGGGGAGCTGTTTTTT. Its translation is CASRVLTSGSTGELFF.

The CDR3 sequence: CASSLPAANTGELFF. The CDR3 DNA sequence: TGTGCCAGCAGTTTGCCGGCAGCGAACACCGGGGAGCTGTTTTTT. The V call is TRBV28, the J call TRBJ2-2; D is unresolved. Trimming stripped 3 bases from V and 0 bases from J, with 8 bases between. Germline V gives CDR1 MDHEN, CDR2 SYDVKM. The CDR3 sequence is 15 residues long.

The chain carries TRBV27 and TRBJ1-2; D gene ambiguous. The CDR3 runs to 15 residues. Germline lookup yields CDR1 MNHEY and CDR2 SMNVEV (reference sequence). V was shortened by 2 bases and J by 1 base, with 11 bases between the two germline ends. In DNA, the CDR3 is TGTGCCAGCAGTTTACGGGCAGGCTTTAACTATGGCTACACCTTC. Its protein is CASSLRAGFNYGYTF.

This chain joins TRBV5-4 and TRBJ1-1; 9 nucleotides agree with TRBD1. The germline gives CDR1 SGHNT, CDR2 YYREEE (reference sequence). This CDR3 spans 16 amino acids. Germline trimming cut 0 bases from V and 5 bases from J; bases unmatched to any gene: 8. The CDR3 DNA is TGTGCCAGCAGCTTGGGGGACAGGGATACGGTTACTGAAGCTTTCTTT. Its translation is CASSLGDRDTVTEAFF.